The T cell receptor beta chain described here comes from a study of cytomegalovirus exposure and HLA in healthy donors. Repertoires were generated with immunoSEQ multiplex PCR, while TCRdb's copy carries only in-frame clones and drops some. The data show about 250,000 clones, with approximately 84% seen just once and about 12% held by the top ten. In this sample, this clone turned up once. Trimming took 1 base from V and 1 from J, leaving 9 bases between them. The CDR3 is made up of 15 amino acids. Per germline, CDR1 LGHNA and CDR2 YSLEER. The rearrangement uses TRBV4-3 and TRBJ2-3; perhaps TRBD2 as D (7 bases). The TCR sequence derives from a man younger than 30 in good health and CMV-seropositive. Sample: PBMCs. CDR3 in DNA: TGCGCCAGCAGCCAAGGGGAGGGGGGCACAGATACGCAGTATTTT. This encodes CASSQGEGGTDTQYF.